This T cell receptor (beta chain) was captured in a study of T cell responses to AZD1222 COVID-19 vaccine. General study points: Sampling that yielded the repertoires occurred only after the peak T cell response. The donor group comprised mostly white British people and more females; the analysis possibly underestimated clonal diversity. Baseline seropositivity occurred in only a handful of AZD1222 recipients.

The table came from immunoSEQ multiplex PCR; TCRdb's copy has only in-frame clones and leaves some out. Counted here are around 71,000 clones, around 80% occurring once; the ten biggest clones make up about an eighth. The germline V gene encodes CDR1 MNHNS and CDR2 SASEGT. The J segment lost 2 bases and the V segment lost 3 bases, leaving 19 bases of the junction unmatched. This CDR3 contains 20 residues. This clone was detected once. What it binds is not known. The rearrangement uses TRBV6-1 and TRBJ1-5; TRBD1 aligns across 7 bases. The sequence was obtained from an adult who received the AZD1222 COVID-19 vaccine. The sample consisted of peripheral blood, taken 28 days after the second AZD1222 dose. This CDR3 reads CASSDLPGGQGMAGNQPQHF. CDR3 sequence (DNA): TGTGCCAGCAGTGATTTACCAGGGGGACAAGGTATGGCGGGCAATCAGCCCCAGCATTTT.